Following are 27 T cell receptor beta chains from one sample sequenced in a study of Graves' ophthalmopathy and Graves' hyperthyroidism (dated by TCRdb to 2016 to 2019). For sequencing, an Illumina HiSeq 2000 was employed. TCR beta CDR3 regions were amplified from RNA transcripts for repertoire sequencing. The first round was an RT-PCR using HTBI primers with the Qiagen OneStep RT-PCR kit, and this first round was followed by a second-round multiplex PCR, then size selection and purification. The raw public reads went through TCRdb reprocessing: fastp at Q25, MiXCR clone calling, in-frame beta chains kept. Each CDR3 protein gets just one entry, which takes the most common genes and DNA from the rows behind it. The sample table lists around 670,000 distinct CDR3 sequences, approximately 40% of them with a count of one. Together, the top ten hold about 40% of the sample. The sequenced sample consisted of peripheral blood. The receptor set was obtained from an adult man with Graves' ophthalmopathy.

This chain uses TRBV7-9 with TRBJ2-7, with 10 bases fitting TRBD2. The CDR3 spans 15 residues. Germline CDR1 and CDR2: SEHNR and FQNEAQ (reference sequence). V dropped 1 base and J dropped 7; count of bases not matched to a gene: 7. The CDR3 is CASSLEAGGRNEQYF. CDR3 DNA sequence: TGTGCCAGCAGCTTAGAAGCGGGAGGGAGGAATGAGCAGTACTTC.

The rearrangement joins TRBV25-1 to TRBJ1-1; TRBD1 aligns across 7 bases. The germline gives CDR1 MGHDK, CDR2 SYGVNS. With V trimmed by 3 bases and J by 7 bases, 8 bases remained unmatched. The CDR3 has 14 residues. In DNA, the CDR3 is TGTGCCAGCAGTGAGTCGACAGGGTGGGGTGAAGCTTTCTTT. Translated: CASSESTGWGEAFF.

The V call is TRBV25-1, the J call TRBJ1-6; D possibly corresponds to TRBD1 (5 bases). Germline V gene data show CDR1 as MGHDK and CDR2 as SYGVNS. The CDR3 is 14 residues long. V was cut by 11 bases and J by 6 bases, with 17 bases left in between. As DNA, the CDR3 is TGTGCCTGGAGCCCGACAGCGACTAATTCACCCCTCCACTTT. Its protein is CAWSPTATNSPLHF.

The sample holds many counts of this clonotype. The rearrangement joins TRBV5-1 to TRBJ1-6; TRBD1 agrees at 9 bases. CDR1 SGHRS and CDR2 YFSETQ come from the germline V gene. Trimming took 3 bases from V and 10 from J; bases not matched to a gene: 8. This CDR3 has 15 residues. Written as DNA, the CDR3 is TGCGCCAGCAGCTCGAGGGTGACAGGGGGATCACCCCTCCACTTT. It yields the protein CASSSRVTGGSPLHF. The full variable domain, with the rest looked up from reference TRBV5-1 and TRBJ1-6, is KAGVTQTPRYLIKTRGQQVTLSCSPISGHRSVSWYQQTPGQGLQFLFEYFSETQRNKGNFPGRFSGRQFSNSRSEMNVSTLELGDSALYLCASSSRVTGGSPLHFGNGTRLTVT.

V gene TRBV20-1 combines with J gene TRBJ1-2; D is unresolved. This CDR3 comprises 13 residues. The V gene's germline CDR1 is DFQATT and CDR2 SNEGSKA (reference sequence). Trimming removed 0 bases at V and 6 bases at J, with 11 bases between. The CDR3 DNA follows: TGCAGTGCTAGAGATCCAAGGAGGCATGGCTACACCTTC. Its protein is CSARDPRRHGYTF.

V usage is TRBV20-1 and J usage is TRBJ2-1, with a possible D match to TRBD2 (6 bases). Germline loops: CDR1 DFQATT, CDR2 SNEGSKA (reference sequence). The CDR3 loop spans 13 amino acids. V dropped 3 bases and J dropped 9 bases, with 15 bases sitting between them. CDR3 sequence (DNA): TGCAGTGCTAGTTTGGGGGATAGCGGTGAGCAGTTCTTC. It translates to CSASLGDSGEQFF.

For the CDR3, the DNA is TGTGCTGGCTCTGGAAACACCATATATTTT. It encodes CAGSGNTIYF. The chain uses TRBV12-3 or TRBV12-4 and TRBJ1-3; no reliable D call. The CDR3 is made up of 10 amino acids.

The rearrangement joins TRBV19 to TRBJ1-1; D remains ambiguous. The V end was cut by 8 bases, the J end by 1 base, with 20 bases between. This CDR3 is built from 16 residues. Looked up from germline, CDR1 is LNHDA and CDR2 is SQIVND (reference sequence). CDR3 region: CASRIWSGRTNTEAFF. CDR3 in DNA: TGTGCCAGTCGAATATGGTCTGGGAGAACGAACACTGAAGCTTTCTTT.

The chain employs TRBV25-1 and TRBJ1-2; D remains ambiguous. Germline V gene lookup returns CDR1 MGHDK and CDR2 SYGVNS. The V gene lost 4 bases and the J gene lost 9 bases, with 12 bases spanning the gap. The CDR3 runs to 12 residues. The CDR3 sequence: CASSAWTGSYTF. CDR3 DNA: TGTGCCAGCAGTGCTTGGACCGGAAGCTACACCTTC.

In this sample, this clonotype turned up a few times. The V call is TRBV7-9, the J call TRBJ2-7; the match to TRBD1 covers 10 bases. Germline CDR1 is SEHNR and CDR2 is FQNEAQ (reference sequence). J was trimmed by 5 bases and V by 5 bases; bases with no gene match: 9. The CDR3 length is 15 residues. The chain's CDR3 is CASSQEGTGDDEQYF. The CDR3 nucleotides are TGTGCCAGCAGCCAAGAAGGGACAGGGGACGACGAGCAGTACTTC.

The chain's CDR3 is CASSHGTSGGVSYEQYF. The CDR3 bases are TGCGCCAGCAGCCACGGGACTAGCGGGGGAGTCTCCTACGAGCAGTACTTC. This sequence joins TRBV5-1 and TRBJ2-7, with 14 bases lining up with TRBD2. The CDR3 has 17 amino acids. CDR1 is SGHRS and CDR2 is YFSETQ in the germline V gene. J lost 0 bases, V lost 4 bases, and 6 bases had no gene match.

Only a few counts were recorded for this clonotype. The V call is TRBV4-2, the J call TRBJ1-1; D is uncertain. The ends were cut back, 0 bases at V and 1 base at J, with 9 bases in the middle. Germline loops: CDR1 LGHNA, CDR2 YNFKEQ. The CDR3 covers 15 residues. CDR3 residues: CASSQDHTSNTEAFF. DNA for the CDR3: TGTGCCAGCAGCCAAGATCACACGTCGAACACTGAAGCTTTCTTT.

The CDR3 DNA sequence: TGTGCCACCAGCAGAGAGATAGCGGGACCTTCCTACAATGAGCAGTTCTTC. It is translated as CATSREIAGPSYNEQFF. V gene TRBV15 combines with J gene TRBJ2-7; the match to TRBD2 covers 8 bases. The J call is in doubt because the DNA end fits TRBJ2-1 better. Per germline, CDR1 LNHNV and CDR2 YYDKDF (reference sequence). CDR3 length: 17 residues.

In this sample, this clonotype turned up many times. The genes are TRBV7-8 and TRBJ2-7; no firm D call. CDR3 length equals 14 residues. Germline CDR1 is SGHVS and CDR2 is FQNEAQ. Trimming removed 2 bases at V and 0 bases at J, with 8 bases between. CDR3 sequence reads: CASSLMRTSYEQYF. Here the CDR3 DNA reads TGTGCCAGCAGCTTAATGCGGACCTCCTACGAGCAGTACTTC.

This clonotype has just a few counts. The gene calls are TRBV2 and TRBJ2-2; 11 nucleotides match TRBD2. Germline-derived CDR1 and CDR2 are SNHLY and FYNNEI. The CDR3 is made up of 14 amino acids. V was pared by 4 bases and J by 7 bases, with 2 bases of the junction left unmatched. The CDR3 loop reads CASSGLAGSGELFF. DNA of the CDR3: TGTGCCAGCAGTGGACTAGCGGGAAGCGGGGAGCTGTTTTTT.

The J gene is TRBJ2-5, the V gene TRBV7-9; 9 bases line up with TRBD2. This CDR3 spans 15 amino acids. The ends lost 2 bases at V and 5 bases at J; junction bases unmatched: 6. Germline loops: CDR1 SEHNR, CDR2 FQNEAQ (reference sequence). The CDR3, as DNA: TGTGCCAGCAGCTTAATTAGCGGGGGCGTGGAGACCCAGTACTTC. Translated, it gives CASSLISGGVETQYF.

The rearrangement joins TRBV6-5 to TRBJ1-5; D remains unclear. Trimming stripped 4 bases from V and 3 bases from J, with 7 bases between. Germline V gene data show CDR1 as MNHEY and CDR2 as SVGAGI. This CDR3 has 13 amino acids. CDR3 protein: CASSLTDNQPQHF. The CDR3 nucleotides read TGTGCCAGCAGTTTGACTGACAATCAGCCCCAGCATTTT.

The chain couples TRBV6-5 to TRBJ1-2, with 7 bases identical to TRBD1. The CDR3 length is 12 residues. The germline V gene has CDR1 MNHEY and CDR2 SVGAGI. J was trimmed by 4 bases and V by 11 bases; bases with no gene match: 7. The CDR3: CAVGTDTYGYTF. As DNA, the CDR3 is TGTGCCGTCGGGACAGACACCTATGGCTACACCTTC.

The chain has TRBV29-1 and TRBJ2-5; weak D call: TRBD1 (5 bases). This CDR3 has 12 amino acids. V was trimmed by 5 bases and J by 5 bases, leaving 12 bases between them. Per the germline V gene, CDR1 is SQVTM and CDR2 is ANQGSEA. The DNA of the CDR3 is TGCAGCGTTAAAGGGGCACCGGAGACCCAGTACTTC. Amino acid sequence: CSVKGAPETQYF. Complete variable domain (other parts from reference TRBV29-1 and TRBJ2-5): SAVISQKPSRDICQRGTSLTIQCQVDSQVTMMFWYRQQPGQSLTLIATANQGSEATYESGFVIDKFPISRPNLTFSTLTVSNMSPEDSSIYLCSVKGAPETQYFGPGTRLLVL.

The V and J genes are TRBV5-4 and TRBJ1-2; TRBD1 agrees at 7 bases. J gave up 8 bases and V 4 bases, and 14 bases lay outside the gene matches. The CDR3 is 15 amino acids. The V gene's germline CDR1 is SGHNT and CDR2 YYREEE (reference sequence). The CDR3 loop reads CASSRDRVFEEGYTF. The CDR3 DNA is TGTGCCAGCAGCCGGGACAGAGTTTTCGAGGAGGGCTACACCTTC.

This sequence joins TRBV7-2 and TRBJ1-3; D perhaps matches TRBD1 (5 bases). Germline CDR1 reads SGHTA; CDR2 reads FQGNSA. Trimming shortened V by 3 bases and J by 0 bases, and 15 bases separated the two germline ends. The length of the CDR3 is 17 residues. The CDR3 loop reads CASSLRAGGGSGNTIYF. The CDR3 coding sequence is TGTGCCAGCAGCTTGAGGGCCGGCGGGGGCTCTGGAAACACCATATATTTT.

This rearrangement joins TRBV20-1 to TRBJ1-2; maybe TRBD1 (5 bases). The germline V gene encodes CDR1 DFQATT and CDR2 SNEGSKA (reference sequence). V was cut by 0 bases and J by 6 bases, with 17 bases left in between. CDR3 length: 15 amino acids. In nucleotides, the CDR3 is TGCAGTGCTAGAGATCGTTCAGGGTCCCTTGATGGCTACACCTTC. Protein product: CSARDRSGSLDGYTF.

Ten or more counts support this clonotype. This rearrangement joins TRBV29-1 to TRBJ2-7; possibly TRBD1 for D (6 bases). Trimming removed 4 bases at V and 1 base at J, with 11 bases between. The germline V gene encodes CDR1 SQVTM and CDR2 ANQGSEA. The CDR3 runs to 13 residues. The CDR3 loop is CSVGKGGSYEQYF. As DNA, the CDR3 is TGCAGCGTTGGTAAAGGGGGTTCCTACGAGCAGTACTTC.

This clonotype was observed a few times. This chain uses TRBV20-1 with TRBJ1-2, with D uncertain. The CDR3 totals 12 residues. Looked up from germline, CDR1 is DFQATT and CDR2 is SNEGSKA (reference sequence). The CDR3 bases are TGCAGCCACCTTGGGGCTAACTATGGCTACACCTTC. Its protein is CSHLGANYGYTF.

This clonotype was recorded a few times. The chain has TRBV25-1 and TRBJ2-2, with 9 bases aligning to TRBD2. In germline, CDR1 is MGHDK, CDR2 SYGVNS. With V trimmed by 6 bases and J by 1 base, 3 bases remained unmatched. The CDR3 has 15 residues. This CDR3 reads CASRLAGLNTGELFF. The DNA of the CDR3 is TGTGCCAGCAGGCTAGCGGGGCTGAACACCGGGGAGCTGTTTTTT.

This clonotype appeared a few times. The J gene is TRBJ2-5, the V gene TRBV9, with TRBD2 matching 11 bases. J gave up 4 bases and V 4 bases, and 9 bases lay outside the gene matches. Per germline, CDR1 SGDLS and CDR2 YYNGEE. CDR3 length equals 16 residues. The CDR3 sequence is CASSFRLAGKAETQYF. In DNA form, the CDR3 reads TGTGCCAGCAGCTTCCGACTAGCGGGGAAGGCAGAGACCCAGTACTTC.

In its sample, this clonotype was seen many times. This chain connects TRBV7-2 to TRBJ2-2; the D is unclear. CDR3 length equals 15 residues. CDR1 and CDR2 from the germline V gene are SGHTA and FQGNSA. V gave up 5 bases and J gave up 1 base, with 11 bases separating them. The CDR3 loop reads CASSPQRVNTGELFF. The DNA of the CDR3 is TGTGCCAGCAGCCCACAACGCGTGAACACCGGGGAGCTGTTTTTT.